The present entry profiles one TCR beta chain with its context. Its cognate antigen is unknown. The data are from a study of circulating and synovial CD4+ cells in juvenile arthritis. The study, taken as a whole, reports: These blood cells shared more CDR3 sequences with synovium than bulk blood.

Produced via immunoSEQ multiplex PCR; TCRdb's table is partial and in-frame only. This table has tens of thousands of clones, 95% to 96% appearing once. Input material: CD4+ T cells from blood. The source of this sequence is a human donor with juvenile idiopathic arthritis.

This CDR3 is CASRGTGLGYEQYF. CDR3 in DNA: TGTGCCAGCCGGGGGACAGGGTTAGGTTACGAGCAGTACTTC. This chain connects TRBV2 to TRBJ2-7; 9 nucleotides match TRBD1. The CDR3 spans 14 residues. The junction had 9 bases not matched to a gene; V was cut back by 8 bases and J by 4 bases. CDR1 and CDR2 from the germline V gene are SNHLY and FYNNEI.